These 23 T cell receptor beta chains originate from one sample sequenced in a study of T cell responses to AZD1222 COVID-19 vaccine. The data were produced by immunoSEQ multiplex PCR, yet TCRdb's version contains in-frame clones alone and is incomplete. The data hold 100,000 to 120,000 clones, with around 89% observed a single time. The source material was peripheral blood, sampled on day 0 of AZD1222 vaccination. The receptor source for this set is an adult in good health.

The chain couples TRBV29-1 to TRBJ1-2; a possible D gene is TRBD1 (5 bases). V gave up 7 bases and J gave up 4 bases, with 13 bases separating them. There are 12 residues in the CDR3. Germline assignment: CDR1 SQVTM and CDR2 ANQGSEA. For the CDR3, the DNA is TGCAGCGCCCGACGGGGGACCTATGGCTACACCTTC. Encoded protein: CSARRGTYGYTF.

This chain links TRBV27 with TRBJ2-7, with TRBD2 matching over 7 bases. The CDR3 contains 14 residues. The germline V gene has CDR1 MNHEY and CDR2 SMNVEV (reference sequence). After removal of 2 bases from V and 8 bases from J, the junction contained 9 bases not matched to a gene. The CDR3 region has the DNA TGTGCCAGCAGTTTAGGCCTAGCGGTCCCGAAGCAGTACTTC. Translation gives CASSLGLAVPKQYF.

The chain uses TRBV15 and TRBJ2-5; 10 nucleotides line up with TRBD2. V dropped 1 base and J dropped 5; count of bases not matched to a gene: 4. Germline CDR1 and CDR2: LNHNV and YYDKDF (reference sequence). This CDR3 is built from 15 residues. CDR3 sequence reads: CATSRASGRKETQYF. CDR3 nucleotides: TGTGCCACCAGCAGAGCTAGCGGGAGAAAGGAGACCCAGTACTTC.

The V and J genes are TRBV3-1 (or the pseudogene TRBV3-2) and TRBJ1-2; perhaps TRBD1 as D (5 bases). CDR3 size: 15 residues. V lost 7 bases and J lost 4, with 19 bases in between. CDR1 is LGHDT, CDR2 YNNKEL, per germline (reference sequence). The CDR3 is CASTHTGGTPYGYTF. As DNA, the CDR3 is TGTGCCAGCACCCACACCGGGGGGACCCCCTATGGCTACACCTTC.

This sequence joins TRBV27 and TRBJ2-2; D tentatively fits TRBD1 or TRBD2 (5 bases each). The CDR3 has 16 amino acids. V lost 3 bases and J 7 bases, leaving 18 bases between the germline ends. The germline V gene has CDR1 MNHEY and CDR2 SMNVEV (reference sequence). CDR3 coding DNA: TGTGCCAGCAGTTTCACTGACGGGGATGGGGGCGGGGAGCTGTTTTTT. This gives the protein CASSFTDGDGGGELFF.

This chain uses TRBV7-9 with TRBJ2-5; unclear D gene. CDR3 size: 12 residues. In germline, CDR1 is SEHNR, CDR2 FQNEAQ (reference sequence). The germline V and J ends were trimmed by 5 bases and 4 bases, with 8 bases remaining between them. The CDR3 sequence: CASSPGAETQYF. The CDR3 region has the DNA TGTGCCAGCAGCCCGGGCGCAGAGACCCAGTACTTC.

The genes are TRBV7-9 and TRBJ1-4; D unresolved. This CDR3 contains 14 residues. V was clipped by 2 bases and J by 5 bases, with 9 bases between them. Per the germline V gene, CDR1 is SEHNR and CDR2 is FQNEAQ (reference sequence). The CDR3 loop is CASSLNVGNEKLFF. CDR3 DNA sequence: TGTGCCAGCAGCTTAAACGTGGGGAATGAAAAACTGTTTTTT.

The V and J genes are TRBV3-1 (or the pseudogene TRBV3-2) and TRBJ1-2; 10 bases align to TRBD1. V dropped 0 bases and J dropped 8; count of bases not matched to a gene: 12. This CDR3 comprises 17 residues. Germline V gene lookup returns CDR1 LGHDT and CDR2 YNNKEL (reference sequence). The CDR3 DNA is TGTGCCAGCAGCCAAGATCCGTTCCGACAGGGGGCTTGGGGCTACACCTTC. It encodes CASSQDPFRQGAWGYTF.

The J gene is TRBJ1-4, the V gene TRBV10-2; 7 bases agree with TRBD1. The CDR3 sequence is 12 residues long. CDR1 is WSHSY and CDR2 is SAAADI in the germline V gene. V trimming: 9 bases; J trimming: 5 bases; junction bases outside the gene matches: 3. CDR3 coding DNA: TGCGCCAGTTCACAGGGGAATGAAAAACTGTTTTTT. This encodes CASSQGNEKLFF.

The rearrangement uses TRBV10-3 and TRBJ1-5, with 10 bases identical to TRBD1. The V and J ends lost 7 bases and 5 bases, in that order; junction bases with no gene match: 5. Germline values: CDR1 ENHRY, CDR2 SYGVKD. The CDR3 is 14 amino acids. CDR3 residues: CAINSGTGDQPQHF. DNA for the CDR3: TGTGCCATCAACTCCGGGACAGGGGATCAGCCCCAGCATTTT.

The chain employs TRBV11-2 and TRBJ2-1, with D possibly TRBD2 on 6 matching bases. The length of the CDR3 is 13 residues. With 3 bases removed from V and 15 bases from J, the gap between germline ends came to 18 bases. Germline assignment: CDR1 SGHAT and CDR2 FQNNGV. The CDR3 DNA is TGTGCCAGCAGCTTGGAGGGATACGGGACCAGGTTCTTC. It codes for CASSLEGYGTRFF.

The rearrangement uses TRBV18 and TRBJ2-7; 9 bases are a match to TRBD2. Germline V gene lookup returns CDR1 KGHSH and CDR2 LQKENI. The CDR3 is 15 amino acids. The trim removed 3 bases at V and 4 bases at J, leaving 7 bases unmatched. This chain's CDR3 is CASSPSSGDLYEQYF. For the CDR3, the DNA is TGTGCCAGCTCACCCTCTAGCGGGGATTTATACGAGCAGTACTTC.

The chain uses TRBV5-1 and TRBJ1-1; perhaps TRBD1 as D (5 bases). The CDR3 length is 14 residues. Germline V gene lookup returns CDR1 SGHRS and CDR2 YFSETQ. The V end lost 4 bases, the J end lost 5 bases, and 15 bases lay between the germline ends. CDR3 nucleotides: TGCGCCAGCAGCCCAACCGGGACGGGGACTGAAGCTTTCTTT. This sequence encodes CASSPTGTGTEAFF.

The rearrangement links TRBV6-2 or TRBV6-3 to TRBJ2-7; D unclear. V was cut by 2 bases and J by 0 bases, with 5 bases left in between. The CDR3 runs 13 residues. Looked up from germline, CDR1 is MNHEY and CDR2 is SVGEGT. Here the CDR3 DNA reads TGTGCCAGCAGTTACGAGAGCTCCTACGAGCAGTACTTC. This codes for CASSYESSYEQYF.

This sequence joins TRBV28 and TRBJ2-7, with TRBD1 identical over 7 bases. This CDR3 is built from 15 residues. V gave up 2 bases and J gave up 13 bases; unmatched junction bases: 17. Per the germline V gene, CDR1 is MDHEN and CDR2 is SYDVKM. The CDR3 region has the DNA TGTGCCAGCAGTTTACTCGAATACCGGGACAGCCCGGCTTACTTC. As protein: CASSLLEYRDSPAYF.

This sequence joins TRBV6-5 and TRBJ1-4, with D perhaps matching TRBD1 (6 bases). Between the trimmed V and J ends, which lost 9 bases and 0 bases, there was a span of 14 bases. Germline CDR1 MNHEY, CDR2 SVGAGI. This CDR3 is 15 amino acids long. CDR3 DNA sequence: TGTGCCAGAAATAGGGGGGTTGCAACTAATGAAAAACTGTTTTTT. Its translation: CARNRGVATNEKLFF.

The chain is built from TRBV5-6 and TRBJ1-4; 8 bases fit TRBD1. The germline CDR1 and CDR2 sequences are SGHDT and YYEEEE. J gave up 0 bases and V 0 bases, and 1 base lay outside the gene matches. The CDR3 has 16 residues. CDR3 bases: TGTGCCAGCAGCTTGGCGGGACAGGCAACTAATGAAAAACTGTTTTTT. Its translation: CASSLAGQATNEKLFF. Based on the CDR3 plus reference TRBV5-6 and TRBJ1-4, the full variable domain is DAGVTQSPTHLIKTRGQQVTLRCSPKSGHDTVSWYQQALGQGPQFIFQYYEEEERQRGNFPDRFSGHQFPNYSSELNVNALLLGDSALYLCASSLAGQATNEKLFFGSGTQLSVL.

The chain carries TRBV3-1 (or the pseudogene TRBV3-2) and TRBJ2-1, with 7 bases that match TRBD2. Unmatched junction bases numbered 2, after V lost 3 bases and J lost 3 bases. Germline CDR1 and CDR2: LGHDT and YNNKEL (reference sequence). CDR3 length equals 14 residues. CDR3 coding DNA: TGTGCCAGCAGCCAGCGGGAGATCTACAATGAGCAGTTCTTC. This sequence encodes CASSQREIYNEQFF.

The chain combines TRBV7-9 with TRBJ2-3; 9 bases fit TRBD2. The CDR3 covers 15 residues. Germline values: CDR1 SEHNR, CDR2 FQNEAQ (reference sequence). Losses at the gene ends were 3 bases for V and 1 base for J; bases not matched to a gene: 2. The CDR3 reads CASSLIAGGTDTQYF. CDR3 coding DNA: TGTGCCAGCAGCTTGATAGCGGGAGGCACAGATACGCAGTATTTT.

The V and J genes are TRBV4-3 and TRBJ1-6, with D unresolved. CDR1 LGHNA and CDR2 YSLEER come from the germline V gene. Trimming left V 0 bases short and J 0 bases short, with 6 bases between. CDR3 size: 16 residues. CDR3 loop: CASSQDSHSYNSPLHF. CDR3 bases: TGCGCCAGCAGCCAAGACAGCCACTCCTATAATTCACCCCTCCACTTT.

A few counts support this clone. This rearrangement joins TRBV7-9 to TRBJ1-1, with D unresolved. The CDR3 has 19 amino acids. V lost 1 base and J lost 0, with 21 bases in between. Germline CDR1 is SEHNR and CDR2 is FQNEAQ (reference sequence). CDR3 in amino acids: CASSLEFLGGYHMNTEAFF. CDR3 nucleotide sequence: TGTGCCAGCAGCTTAGAATTTTTGGGAGGCTATCACATGAACACTGAAGCTTTCTTT.

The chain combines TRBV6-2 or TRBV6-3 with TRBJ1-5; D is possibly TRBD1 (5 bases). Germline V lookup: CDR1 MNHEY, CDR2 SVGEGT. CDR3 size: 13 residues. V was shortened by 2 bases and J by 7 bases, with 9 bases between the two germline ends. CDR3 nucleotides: TGTGCCAGCAGTTACAAACAGGAACAGCCCCAGCATTTT. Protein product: CASSYKQEQPQHF.

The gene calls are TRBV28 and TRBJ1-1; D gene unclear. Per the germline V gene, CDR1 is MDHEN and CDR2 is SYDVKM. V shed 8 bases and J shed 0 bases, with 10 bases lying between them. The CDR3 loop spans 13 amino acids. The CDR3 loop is CASLAGMNTEAFF. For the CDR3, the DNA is TGTGCCAGCTTGGCCGGGATGAACACTGAAGCTTTCTTT.